The present TCR beta chain was sequenced within a study of blood T cells in healthy people across ages. Whole-study results and caveats: Naive T cell percentage by flow cytometry tracked strongly with beta diversity.

As concerns this clonotype: What it binds is not known.

Next came a second PCR, run for about 7 to 12 cycles, which used a sample-barcoded 5' primer along with a J-beta primer mix. Every sample produced at least 2.5 million CDR3-containing paired-end reads. TCRdb reprocessed the 5' RACE reads with MiXCR, giving one entry per CDR3 protein. The sample consists of 1.5 million to 2 million distinct CDR3 sequences, roughly 27% of them appearing once. The CDR3 consists of 14 residues. V was cut by 3 bases and J by 4 bases, with 10 bases left in between. Sequencing was performed on blood. The chain uses TRBV12-3 or TRBV12-4 and TRBJ2-1; D perhaps matches TRBD1 (6 bases). The source is a woman aged 30 to 39 in good health. For the CDR3, the DNA is TGTGCCAGCAGTTTCCAGGGACAATACAATGAGCAGTTCTTC. The encoded protein is CASSFQGQYNEQFF.